The 8 T cell receptor beta chains in this list originate from one sample, sequenced in a study of T cells after yellow fever vaccination (dated by TCRdb to the late 2010s). The treatment or condition label, read with the paper, signifies: live attenuated yellow fever vaccine strain. The library was generated by 5' RACE. The run used an Illumina HiSeq 2500. The public sequencing data were trimmed at Q25 with fastp and processed into clonotypes with MiXCR by TCRdb, which kept only in-frame beta chains. Here each entry gathers all rows of one CDR3 protein and keeps the most common genes and DNA. This sample has nearly 550,000 distinct CDR3 sequences in its table, and less than 20% of those were observed once. The ten most abundant clones make up approximately 14% of the sample. The material was PBMCs, obtained 15 days after the yellow fever booster vaccination. These receptor sequences come from a man aged 25 to 45 who received the YFV17D yellow fever vaccine.

The rearrangement joins TRBV24-1 to TRBJ2-1; D is ambiguous. The CDR3 has 12 amino acids. Trimming took 6 bases from V and 5 from J, leaving 7 bases between them. Germline assignment: CDR1 KGHDR and CDR2 SFDVKD. This CDR3 reads CATSKRNNEQFF. DNA of the CDR3: TGTGCCACCAGTAAAAGGAACAATGAGCAGTTCTTC.

The rearrangement joins TRBV20-1 to TRBJ2-1; tentatively, D is TRBD1 (6 bases). Per germline, CDR1 DFQATT and CDR2 SNEGSKA (reference sequence). The CDR3 is 14 residues long. V lost 1 base to trimming and J lost 6 bases, with 13 bases between them. This CDR3 is CSARVSGHLNEQFF. CDR3 bases: TGCAGTGCTAGAGTGTCGGGACACCTCAATGAGCAGTTCTTC.

This rearrangement joins TRBV28 to TRBJ2-1; D is undetermined. The CDR3 is made up of 14 amino acids. Trimming stripped 6 bases from V and 2 bases from J, with 11 bases between. CDR1 is MDHEN and CDR2 is SYDVKM in the germline V gene. CDR3 residues: CASSSGPPYNEQFF. The CDR3 nucleotides read TGTGCCAGCAGCTCCGGGCCCCCCTACAATGAGCAGTTCTTC.

The chain links TRBV11-2 to TRBJ2-1; TRBD1 matches at 11 bases. The germline V gene has CDR1 SGHAT and CDR2 FQNNGV. V trimming: 8 bases; J trimming: 7 bases; junction bases outside the gene matches: 10. The CDR3 spans 15 residues. CDR3 residues: CASGTGTGGINEQFF. The CDR3 nucleotides read TGTGCCAGCGGGACCGGGACAGGGGGTATTAATGAGCAGTTCTTC.

This clonotype was observed at least ten times. The gene calls are TRBV12-3 or TRBV12-4 and TRBJ2-1; 8 positions match TRBD2. V trimming: 5 bases; J trimming: 9 bases; junction bases outside the gene matches: 6. This CDR3 is 13 amino acids long. The CDR3: CASSPGLGGEQFF. The CDR3 DNA sequence: TGTGCCAGCAGTCCGGGACTAGGTGGTGAGCAGTTCTTC.

This clonotype has just a few counts. The chain employs TRBV6-5 and TRBJ2-1; D may correspond to TRBD1 or TRBD2 (6 bases each). Trimming shortened V by 2 bases and J by 2 bases, and 16 bases separated the two germline ends. Per the germline V gene, CDR1 is MNHEY and CDR2 is SVGAGI. The CDR3 is made up of 17 amino acids. In nucleotides, the CDR3 is TGTGCCAGCAGTTACACCAGGGGAGGAATGCCCTACAATGAGCAGTTCTTC. Translating gives CASSYTRGGMPYNEQFF.

This clonotype was observed a few times. This chain links TRBV10-3 with TRBJ2-7; 11 bases line up with TRBD2. CDR1 and CDR2 (germline): ENHRY, SYGVKD. After removal of 11 bases from V and 0 bases from J, the junction contained 18 bases not matched to a gene. The CDR3 runs to 18 residues. The CDR3 DNA reads TGTGCCGCCAGTGGTCGGACTAGCGGGCGTGTGAGCTCCTACGAGCAGTACTTC. It translates to CAASGRTSGRVSSYEQYF.

V is TRBV7-2 and J is TRBJ2-7; 9 bases agree with TRBD2. Germline CDR1 and CDR2: SGHTA and FQGNSA. This CDR3 has 14 residues. Germline trimming cut 2 bases from V and 2 bases from J; bases unmatched to any gene: 1. The CDR3 loop is CASSLRTSAYEQYF. The DNA of the CDR3 is TGTGCCAGCAGCTTAAGGACTAGCGCCTACGAGCAGTACTTC. The full variable domain, with the rest looked up from reference TRBV7-2 and TRBJ2-7, is GAGVSQSPSNKVTEKGKDVELRCDPISGHTALYWYRQSLGQGLEFLIYFQGNSAPDKSGLPSDRFSAERTGGSVSTLTIQRTQQEDSAVYLCASSLRTSAYEQYFGPGTRLTVT.